This T cell receptor beta chain was sequenced for a study of beta chain features in type 1 diabetes. This clone has a handful of counts. Its antigen remains unknown. Study outcomes and limitations: Lower insertion and higher deletion counts appeared at VDJ junctions in type 1 diabetes patients.

The whole isolated RNA underwent reverse transcription, so sequencing captured expressed TCRB transcripts. Generated by immunoSEQ multiplex PCR, the TCRdb table keeps only in-frame clones and is missing some. This sample has around 450,000 clones, with 10% to 12% found just once. V lost 5 bases and J lost 4; bases outside the gene matches: 3. Germline V gene sequence: CDR1 SGHTA, CDR2 FQGNSA. The CDR3 length is 14 residues. Sequencing was carried out using naive CD4+ T cells from blood. This chain connects TRBV7-2 to TRBJ2-3, with 10 bases matching TRBD1. The TCR originated in a woman younger than 30 in good health. The CDR3 DNA sequence: TGTGCCAGCAGCCGGACAGGGGGACCAGATACGCAGTATTTT. This sequence encodes CASSRTGGPDTQYF.